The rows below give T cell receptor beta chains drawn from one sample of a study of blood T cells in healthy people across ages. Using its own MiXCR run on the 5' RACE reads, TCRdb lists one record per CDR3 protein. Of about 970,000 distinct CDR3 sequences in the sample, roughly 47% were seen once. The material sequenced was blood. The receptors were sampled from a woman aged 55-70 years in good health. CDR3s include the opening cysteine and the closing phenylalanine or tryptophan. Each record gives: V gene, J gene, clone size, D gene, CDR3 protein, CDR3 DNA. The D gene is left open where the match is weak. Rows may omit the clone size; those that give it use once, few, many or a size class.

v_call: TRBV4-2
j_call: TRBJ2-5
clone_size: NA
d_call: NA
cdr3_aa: CASSQPGQTQETQYF
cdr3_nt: TGTGCCAGCAGCCAACCCGGACAGACTCAAGAGACCCAGTACTTC

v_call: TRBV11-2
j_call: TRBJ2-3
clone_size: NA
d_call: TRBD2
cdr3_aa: CASSPIRGRISDTQYF
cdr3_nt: TGTGCCAGCAGCCCTATCCGCGGGAGGATTTCAGATACGCAGTATTTT

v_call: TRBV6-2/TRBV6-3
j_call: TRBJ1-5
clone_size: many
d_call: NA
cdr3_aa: CASSWGARQPQHF
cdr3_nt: TGTGCCAGCAGTTGGGGGGCCCGGCAGCCCCAGCATTTT

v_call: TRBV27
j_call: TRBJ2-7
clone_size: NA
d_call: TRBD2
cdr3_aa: CASSLRGSVYEQYF
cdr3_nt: TGTGCCAGCAGTTTGCGCGGGAGTGTTTACGAGCAGTACTTC

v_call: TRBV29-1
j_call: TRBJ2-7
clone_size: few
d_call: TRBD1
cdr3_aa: CSVDGVRTGDTYEQYF
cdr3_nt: TGCAGCGTTGACGGCGTTAGGACAGGGGATACCTACGAGCAGTACTTC

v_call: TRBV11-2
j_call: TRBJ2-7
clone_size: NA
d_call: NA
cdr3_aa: CASSFAGRIRSGEYF
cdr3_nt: TGTGCCAGCAGCTTCGCCGGACGGATCAGGTCAGGGGAGTACTTC

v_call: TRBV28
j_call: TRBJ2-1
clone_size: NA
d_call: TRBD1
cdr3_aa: CASSLGQGAGEQFF
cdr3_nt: TGTGCCAGCAGTTTGGGACAGGGGGCTGGGGAGCAGTTCTTC

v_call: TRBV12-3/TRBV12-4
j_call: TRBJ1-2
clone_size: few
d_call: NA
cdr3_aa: CASSFRSNYGYTF
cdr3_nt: TGTGCCAGCAGTTTCCGCAGTAACTATGGCTACACCTTC

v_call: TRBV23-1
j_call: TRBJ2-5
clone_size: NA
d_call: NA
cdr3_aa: CASSPQRAVWEQYF
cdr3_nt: TGCGCCAGCAGTCCTCAGCGGGCCGTTTGGGAGCAGTACTTC

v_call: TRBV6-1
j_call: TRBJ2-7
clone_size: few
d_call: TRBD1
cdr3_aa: CASSVRDRGYEQYF
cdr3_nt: TGTGCCAGCAGTGTCCGGGACAGGGGCTACGAGCAGTACTTC

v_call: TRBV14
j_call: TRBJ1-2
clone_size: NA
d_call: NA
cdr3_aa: CASSQDMGGGYTF
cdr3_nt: TGTGCCAGCAGCCAAGATATGGGAGGCGGCTACACCTTC